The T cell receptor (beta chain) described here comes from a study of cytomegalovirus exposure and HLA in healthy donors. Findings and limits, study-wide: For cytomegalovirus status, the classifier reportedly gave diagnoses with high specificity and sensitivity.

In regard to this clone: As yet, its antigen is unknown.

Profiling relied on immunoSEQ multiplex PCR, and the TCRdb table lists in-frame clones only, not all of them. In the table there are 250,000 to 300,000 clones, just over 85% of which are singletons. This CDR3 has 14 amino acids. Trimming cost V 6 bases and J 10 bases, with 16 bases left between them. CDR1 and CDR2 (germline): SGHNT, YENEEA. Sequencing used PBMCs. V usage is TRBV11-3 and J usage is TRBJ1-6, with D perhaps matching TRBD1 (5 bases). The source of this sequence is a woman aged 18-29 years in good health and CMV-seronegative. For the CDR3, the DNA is TGTGCCAGCAGGCTCTCCAGGGTGAGGTCACCCCTCCACTTT. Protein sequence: CASRLSRVRSPLHF.